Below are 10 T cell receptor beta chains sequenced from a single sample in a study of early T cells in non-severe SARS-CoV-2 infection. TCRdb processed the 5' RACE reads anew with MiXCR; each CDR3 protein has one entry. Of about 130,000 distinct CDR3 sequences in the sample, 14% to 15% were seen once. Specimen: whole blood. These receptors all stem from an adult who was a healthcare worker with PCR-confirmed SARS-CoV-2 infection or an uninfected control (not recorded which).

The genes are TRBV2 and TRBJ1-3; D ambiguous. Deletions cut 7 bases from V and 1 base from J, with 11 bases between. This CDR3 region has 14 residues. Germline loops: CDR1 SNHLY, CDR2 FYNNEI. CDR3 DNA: TGTGCCAGCAAATATGTCATGTCTGGAAACACCATATATTTT. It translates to CASKYVMSGNTIYF.

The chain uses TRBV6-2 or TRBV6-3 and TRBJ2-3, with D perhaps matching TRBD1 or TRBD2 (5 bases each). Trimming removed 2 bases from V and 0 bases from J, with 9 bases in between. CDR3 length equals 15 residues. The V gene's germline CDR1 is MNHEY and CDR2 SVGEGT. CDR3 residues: CASSYQGPSTDTQYF. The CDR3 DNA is TGTGCCAGCAGTTACCAGGGACCTAGCACAGATACGCAGTATTTT.

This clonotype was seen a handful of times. CDR3 sequence: CASSFRTTARDTEAFF. CDR3 DNA sequence: TGTGCCAGCAGTTTTCGCACTACAGCGAGGGACACTGAAGCTTTCTTT. The chain combines TRBV12-3 or TRBV12-4 with TRBJ1-1; D ambiguous. The ends were cut back, 3 bases at V and 3 bases at J, with 17 bases in the middle. The CDR3 length is 16 residues.

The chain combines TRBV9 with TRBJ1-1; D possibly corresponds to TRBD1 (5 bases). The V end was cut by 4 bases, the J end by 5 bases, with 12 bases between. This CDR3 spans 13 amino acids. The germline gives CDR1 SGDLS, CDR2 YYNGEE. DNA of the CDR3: TGTGCCAGCAGCTCCCATTCAGGGACTGAAGCTTTCTTT. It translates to CASSSHSGTEAFF. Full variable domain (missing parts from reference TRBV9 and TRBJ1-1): DSGVTQTPKHLITATGQRVTLRCSPRSGDLSVYWYQQSLDQGLQFLIQYYNGEERAKGNILERFSAQQFPDLHSELNLSSLELGDSALYFCASSSHSGTEAFFGQGTRLTVV.

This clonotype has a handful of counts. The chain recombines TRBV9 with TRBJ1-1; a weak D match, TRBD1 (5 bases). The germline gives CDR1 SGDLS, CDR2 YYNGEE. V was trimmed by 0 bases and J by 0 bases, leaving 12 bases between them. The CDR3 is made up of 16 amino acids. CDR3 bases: TGTGCCAGCAGCGTAGGCGGGGACCGCTTGAACACTGAAGCTTTCTTT. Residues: CASSVGGDRLNTEAFF.

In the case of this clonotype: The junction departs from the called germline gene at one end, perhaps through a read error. The CDR3 DNA follows: TGCAGTGCCCCGACCGGCGGGGAGAATAATTCACCCCTTCACTTT. Protein product: CSAPTGGENNSPLHF. This chain uses TRBV20-1 with TRBJ1-6; D ambiguous. There are 15 residues in the CDR3. The V gene's germline CDR1 is DFQATT and CDR2 SNEGSKA (reference sequence).

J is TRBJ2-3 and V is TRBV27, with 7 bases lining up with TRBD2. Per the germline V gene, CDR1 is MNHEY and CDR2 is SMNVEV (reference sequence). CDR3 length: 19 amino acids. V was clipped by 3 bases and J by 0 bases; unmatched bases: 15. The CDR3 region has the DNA TGTGCCAGCAGTTTCGGGGGACTACGAAACTTACCTAGCACAGATACGCAGTATTTT. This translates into CASSFGGLRNLPSTDTQYF.

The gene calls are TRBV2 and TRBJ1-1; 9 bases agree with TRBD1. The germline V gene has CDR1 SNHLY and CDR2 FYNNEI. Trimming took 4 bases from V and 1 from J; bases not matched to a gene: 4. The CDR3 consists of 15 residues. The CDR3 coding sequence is TGTGCCAGCAGTGGGCAGGACAGGGGGAACACTGAAGCTTTCTTT. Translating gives CASSGQDRGNTEAFF.

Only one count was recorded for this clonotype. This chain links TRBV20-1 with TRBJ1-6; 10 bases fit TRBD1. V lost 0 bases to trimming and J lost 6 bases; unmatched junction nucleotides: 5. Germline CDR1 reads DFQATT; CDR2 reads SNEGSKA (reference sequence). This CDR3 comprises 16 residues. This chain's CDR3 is CSARDGGQGINSPLHF. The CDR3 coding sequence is TGCAGTGCTAGAGATGGGGGACAGGGGATTAATTCACCCCTCCACTTT.

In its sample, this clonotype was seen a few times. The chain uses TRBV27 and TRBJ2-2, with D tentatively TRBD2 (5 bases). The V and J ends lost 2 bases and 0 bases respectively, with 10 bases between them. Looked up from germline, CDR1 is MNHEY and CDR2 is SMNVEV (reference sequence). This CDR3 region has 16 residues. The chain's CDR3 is CASSLIASPNTGELFF. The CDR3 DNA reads TGTGCCAGCAGTTTAATTGCTAGCCCGAACACCGGGGAGCTGTTTTTT.